The 10 T cell receptor beta chains reported below all come from one sample, sequenced in a study of OX40 agonist ivuxolimab in advanced cancers. TCRdb's table, derived via immunoSEQ multiplex PCR, lists solely in-frame clones and lacks some. Counted here are about 49,000 clones, roughly 94% occurring once; the ten biggest clones make up approximately 9.9%. The starting material was CD4+ or CD8+ T cells sorted from blood, obtained in a trial of the OX40 agonist ivuxolimab. All receptors come from an adult with an advanced solid tumor such as melanoma, head and neck, liver or kidney cancer.

This chain connects TRBV11-2 to TRBJ1-2; 7 nucleotides agree with TRBD1. The germline CDR1 and CDR2 sequences are SGHAT and FQNNGV. V was pared by 0 bases and J by 3 bases, with 4 bases of the junction left unmatched. The CDR3 consists of 15 residues. DNA for the CDR3: TGTGCCAGCAGCTTAGAAGGAGGGACAGACTATGGCTACACCTTC. It is translated as CASSLEGGTDYGYTF.

This clone was seen a handful of times. The chain carries TRBV25-1 and TRBJ1-1, with D hard to call. The germline CDR1 and CDR2 sequences are MGHDK and SYGVNS. The CDR3 spans 13 residues. V shed 6 bases and J shed 4 bases, with 12 bases lying between them. The CDR3 DNA is TGTGCCAGCAGGGTCACCGAGGTCACTGAAGCTTTCTTT. This encodes CASRVTEVTEAFF.

CDR3 nucleotide sequence: TGTGCCAGTAGTAAAAACGACAGGGGACTCTACGAGCAGTACTTC. It translates to CASSKNDRGLYEQYF. J is TRBJ2-7 and V is TRBV19; 8 nucleotides match TRBD1. The CDR3 has 15 amino acids. J gave up 3 bases and V 4 bases, and 8 bases lay outside the gene matches. From germline, CDR1 is LNHDA and CDR2 SQIVND (reference sequence).

This chain links TRBV5-1 with TRBJ2-7; D is perhaps TRBD1 (5 bases). V lost 2 bases, J lost 3 bases, and 9 bases lay in between. Germline V gene lookup returns CDR1 SGHRS and CDR2 YFSETQ. The CDR3 runs to 13 residues. The CDR3 DNA reads TGCGCCAGCAGCTTACAGGACCACTACGAGCAGTACTTC. Residues: CASSLQDHYEQYF.

The chain recombines TRBV5-6 with TRBJ2-7; 8 bases agree with TRBD1. Trimming cost V 4 bases and J 9 bases; bases outside gene matches: 6. CDR3 length: 12 residues. The V gene's germline CDR1 is SGHDT and CDR2 YYEEEE. The CDR3 region has the DNA TGTGCCAGCAGCGAAACAGGGGGTTGGCAGTACTTC. The encoded protein is CASSETGGWQYF.

The CDR3 reads CASSQGTGLNEQFF. For the CDR3, the DNA is TGTGCCAGTAGCCAGGGGACAGGGTTAAATGAGCAGTTCTTC. This chain links TRBV19 with TRBJ2-1, with 9 bases identical to TRBD1. V lost 6 bases and J lost 7; bases outside the gene matches: 7. Germline loops: CDR1 LNHDA, CDR2 SQIVND (reference sequence). This CDR3 spans 14 amino acids.

The chain couples TRBV4-1 to TRBJ2-7; D gene ambiguous. Germline V gene data show CDR1 as MGHRA and CDR2 as YSYEKL. Trimming took 1 base from V and 6 from J, leaving 10 bases between them. This CDR3 has 13 amino acids. CDR3 DNA: TGCGCCAGCAGCCAAGGGTTGGCTTTCGAGCAGTACTTC. It specifies CASSQGLAFEQYF.

V gene TRBV7-2 combines with J gene TRBJ2-5, with TRBD2 identical over 12 bases. J was trimmed by 4 bases and V by 4 bases; bases with no gene match: 13. The CDR3 totals 18 residues. Germline CDR1 SGHTA, CDR2 FQGNSA. The CDR3 coding sequence is TGTGCCAGCAGCTCTTACCCCTTCCCGGGACTAGCGGGAGAGACCCAGTACTTC. It specifies CASSSYPFPGLAGETQYF.

The rearrangement links TRBV5-4 to TRBJ1-1; possible D gene TRBD1, 5 bases. There are 15 residues in the CDR3. Germline V lookup: CDR1 SGHNT, CDR2 YYREEE (reference sequence). V lost 0 bases and J 2 bases, leaving 11 bases between the germline ends. CDR3 nucleotides: TGTGCCAGCAGCTTGGGTGGGGGTGTAAACACTGAAGCTTTCTTT. Residues: CASSLGGGVNTEAFF.

The gene calls are TRBV9 and TRBJ2-7, with D possibly being TRBD1 (6 bases). Looked up from germline, CDR1 is SGDLS and CDR2 is YYNGEE. Trimming took 4 bases from V and 0 from J, leaving 14 bases between them. This CDR3 region has 15 residues. CDR3 DNA: TGTGCCAGCAGCACGGGACAAGAGAGCTCCTACGAGCAGTACTTC. Translated: CASSTGQESSYEQYF.